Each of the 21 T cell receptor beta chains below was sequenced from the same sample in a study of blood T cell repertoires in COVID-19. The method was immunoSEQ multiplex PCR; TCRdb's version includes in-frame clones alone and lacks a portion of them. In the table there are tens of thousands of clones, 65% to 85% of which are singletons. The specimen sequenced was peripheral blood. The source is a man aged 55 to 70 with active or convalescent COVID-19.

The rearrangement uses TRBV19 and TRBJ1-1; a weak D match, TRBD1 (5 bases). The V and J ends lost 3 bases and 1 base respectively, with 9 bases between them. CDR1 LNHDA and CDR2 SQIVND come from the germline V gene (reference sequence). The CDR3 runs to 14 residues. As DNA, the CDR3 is TGTGCCAGTAGTATGGGCGGGGGGAACACTGAAGCTTTCTTT. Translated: CASSMGGGNTEAFF.

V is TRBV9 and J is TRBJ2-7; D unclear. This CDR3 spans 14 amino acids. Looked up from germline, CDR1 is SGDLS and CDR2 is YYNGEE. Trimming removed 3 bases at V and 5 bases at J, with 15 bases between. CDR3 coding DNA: TGTGCCAGCAGCGCGGTACAGATTTCCCACGAGCAGTACTTC. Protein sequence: CASSAVQISHEQYF.

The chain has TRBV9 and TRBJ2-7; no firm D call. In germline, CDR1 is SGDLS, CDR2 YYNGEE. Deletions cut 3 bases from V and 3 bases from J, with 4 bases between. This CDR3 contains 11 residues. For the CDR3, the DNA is TGTGCCAGCAGCGGAGACTACGAGCAGTACTTC. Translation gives CASSGDYEQYF. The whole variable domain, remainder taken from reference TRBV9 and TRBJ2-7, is DSGVTQTPKHLITATGQRVTLRCSPRSGDLSVYWYQQSLDQGLQFLIQYYNGEERAKGNILERFSAQQFPDLHSELNLSSLELGDSALYFCASSGDYEQYFGPGTRLTVT.

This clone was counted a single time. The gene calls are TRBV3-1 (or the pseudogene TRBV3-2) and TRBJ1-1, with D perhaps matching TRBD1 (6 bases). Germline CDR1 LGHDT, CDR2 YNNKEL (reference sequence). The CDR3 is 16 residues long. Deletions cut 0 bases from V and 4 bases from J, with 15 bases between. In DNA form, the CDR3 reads TGTGCCAGCAGCCAAGAACCCCAGGGGCGGGTCACTGAAGCTTTCTTT. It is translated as CASSQEPQGRVTEAFF.

Written as DNA, the CDR3 is TGTGCCAGTAGCCGCCGGAACAGGGATGCGAACACTGAAGCTTTCTTT. This translates into CASSRRNRDANTEAFF. The V gene is TRBV19, the J gene TRBJ1-1; a weak D match, TRBD1 (6 bases). Trimming pared 6 bases from V and 1 base from J, leaving 18 bases between. Germline V gene sequence: CDR1 LNHDA, CDR2 SQIVND (reference sequence). CDR3 length: 16 residues.

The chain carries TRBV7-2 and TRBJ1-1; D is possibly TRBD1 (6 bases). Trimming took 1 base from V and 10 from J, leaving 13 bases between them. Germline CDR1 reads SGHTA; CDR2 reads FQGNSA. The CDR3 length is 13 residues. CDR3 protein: CASSLGQDFGAFF. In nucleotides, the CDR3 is TGTGCCAGCAGCTTAGGACAGGACTTCGGAGCTTTCTTT.

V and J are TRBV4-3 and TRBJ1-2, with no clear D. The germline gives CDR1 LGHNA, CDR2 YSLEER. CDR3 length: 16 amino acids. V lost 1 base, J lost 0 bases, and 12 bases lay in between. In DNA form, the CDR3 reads TGCGCCAGCAGCCAAGTCGCGAAAGTTGCTAACTATGGCTACACCTTC. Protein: CASSQVAKVANYGYTF.

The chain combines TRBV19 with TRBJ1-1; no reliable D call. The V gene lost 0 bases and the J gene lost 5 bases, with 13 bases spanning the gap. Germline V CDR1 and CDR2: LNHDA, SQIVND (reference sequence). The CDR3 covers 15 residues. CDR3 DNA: TGTGCCAGTAGTATAGACGCCACCTCGAGGACTGAAGCTTTCTTT. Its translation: CASSIDATSRTEAFF.

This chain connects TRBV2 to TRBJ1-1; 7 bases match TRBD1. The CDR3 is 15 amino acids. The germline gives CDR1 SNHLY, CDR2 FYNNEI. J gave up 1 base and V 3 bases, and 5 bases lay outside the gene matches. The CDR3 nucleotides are TGTGCCAGCAGTGACCCTACAGGGGCGAACACTGAAGCTTTCTTT. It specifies CASSDPTGANTEAFF.

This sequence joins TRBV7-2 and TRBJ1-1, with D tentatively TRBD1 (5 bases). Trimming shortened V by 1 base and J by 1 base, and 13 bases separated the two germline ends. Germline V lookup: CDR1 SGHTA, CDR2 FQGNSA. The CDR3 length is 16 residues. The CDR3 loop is CASSLVPTTANTEAFF. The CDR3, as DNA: TGTGCCAGCAGCTTAGTCCCAACGACAGCGAACACTGAAGCTTTCTTT.

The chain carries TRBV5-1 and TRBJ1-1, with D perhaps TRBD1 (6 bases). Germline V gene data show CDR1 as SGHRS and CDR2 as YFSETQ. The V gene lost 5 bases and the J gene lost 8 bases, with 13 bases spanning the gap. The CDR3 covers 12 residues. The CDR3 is CASSSQGMEAFF. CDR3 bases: TGCGCCAGCAGTTCTCAGGGGATGGAAGCTTTCTTT.

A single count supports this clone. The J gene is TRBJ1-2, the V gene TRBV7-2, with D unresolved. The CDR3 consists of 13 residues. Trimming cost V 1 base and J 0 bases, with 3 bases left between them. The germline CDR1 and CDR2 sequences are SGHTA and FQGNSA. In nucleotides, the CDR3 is TGTGCCAGCAGCTTAGACACTAACTATGGCTACACCTTC. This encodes CASSLDTNYGYTF.

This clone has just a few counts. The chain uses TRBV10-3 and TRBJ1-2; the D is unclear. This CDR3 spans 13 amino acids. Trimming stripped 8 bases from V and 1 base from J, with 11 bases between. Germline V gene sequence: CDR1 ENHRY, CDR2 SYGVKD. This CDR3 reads CAIYEGNNYGYTF. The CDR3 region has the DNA TGTGCCATCTATGAGGGAAATAACTATGGCTACACCTTC.

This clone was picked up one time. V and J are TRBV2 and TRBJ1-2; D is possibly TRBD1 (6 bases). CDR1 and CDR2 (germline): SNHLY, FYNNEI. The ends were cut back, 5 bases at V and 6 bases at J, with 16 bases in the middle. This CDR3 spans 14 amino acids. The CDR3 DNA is TGTGCCAGCAGTTTCACTGACAGGACCCATGGCTACACCTTC. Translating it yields CASSFTDRTHGYTF.

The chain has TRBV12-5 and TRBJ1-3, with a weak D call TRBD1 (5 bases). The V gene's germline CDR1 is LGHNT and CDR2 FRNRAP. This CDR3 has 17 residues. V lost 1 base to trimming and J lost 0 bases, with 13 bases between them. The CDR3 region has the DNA TGTGCTAGTGGTTTGGACCGCCGGGGGGTCTCTGGAAACACCATATATTTT. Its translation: CASGLDRRGVSGNTIYF.

Here the CDR3 DNA reads TGTGCCAGCAGTCTCAGGGACAGGAGGGGTTCACCCCTCCACTTT. Protein product: CASSLRDRRGSPLHF. The gene calls are TRBV6-5 and TRBJ1-6; 8 bases agree with TRBD1. The V gene end was trimmed by 5 bases and the J gene end by 9 bases; junction bases not matched to a gene: 9. This CDR3 spans 15 amino acids. From germline, CDR1 is MNHEY and CDR2 SVGAGI.

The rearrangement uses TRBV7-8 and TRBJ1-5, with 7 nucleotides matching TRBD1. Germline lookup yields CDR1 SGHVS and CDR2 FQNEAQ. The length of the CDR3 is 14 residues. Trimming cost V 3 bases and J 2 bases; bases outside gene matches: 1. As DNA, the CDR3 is TGTGCCAGCAGCTTTACAGGGGGCAATCAGCCCCAGCATTTT. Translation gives CASSFTGGNQPQHF.

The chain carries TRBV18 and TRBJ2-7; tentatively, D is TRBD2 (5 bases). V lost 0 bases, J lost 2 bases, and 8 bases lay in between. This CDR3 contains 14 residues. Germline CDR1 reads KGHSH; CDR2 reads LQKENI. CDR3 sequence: CASSPPGSPYEQYF. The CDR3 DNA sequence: TGTGCCAGCTCACCACCTGGGAGCCCCTACGAGCAGTACTTC.

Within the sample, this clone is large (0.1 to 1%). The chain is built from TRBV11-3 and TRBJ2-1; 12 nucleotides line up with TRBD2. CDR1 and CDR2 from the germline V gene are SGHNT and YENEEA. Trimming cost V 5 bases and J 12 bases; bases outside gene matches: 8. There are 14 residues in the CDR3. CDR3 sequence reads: CASSQSPLAGGQFF. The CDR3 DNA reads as TGTGCCAGCAGCCAAAGCCCACTAGCGGGGGGGCAGTTCTTC.

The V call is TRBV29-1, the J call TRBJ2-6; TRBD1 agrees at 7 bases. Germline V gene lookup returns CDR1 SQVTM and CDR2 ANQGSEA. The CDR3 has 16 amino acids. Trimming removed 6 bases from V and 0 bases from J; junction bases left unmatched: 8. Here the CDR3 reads CSVTGVPDSGANVLTF. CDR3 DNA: TGCAGCGTAACAGGGGTGCCTGACTCTGGGGCCAACGTCCTGACTTTC.

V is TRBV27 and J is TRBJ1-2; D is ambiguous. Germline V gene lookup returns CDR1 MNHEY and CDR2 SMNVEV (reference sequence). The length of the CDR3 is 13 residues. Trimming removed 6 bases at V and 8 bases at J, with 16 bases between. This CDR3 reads CASSRVGSGGYTF. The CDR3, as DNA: TGTGCCAGCAGCCGCGTCGGTTCGGGGGGCTACACCTTC.